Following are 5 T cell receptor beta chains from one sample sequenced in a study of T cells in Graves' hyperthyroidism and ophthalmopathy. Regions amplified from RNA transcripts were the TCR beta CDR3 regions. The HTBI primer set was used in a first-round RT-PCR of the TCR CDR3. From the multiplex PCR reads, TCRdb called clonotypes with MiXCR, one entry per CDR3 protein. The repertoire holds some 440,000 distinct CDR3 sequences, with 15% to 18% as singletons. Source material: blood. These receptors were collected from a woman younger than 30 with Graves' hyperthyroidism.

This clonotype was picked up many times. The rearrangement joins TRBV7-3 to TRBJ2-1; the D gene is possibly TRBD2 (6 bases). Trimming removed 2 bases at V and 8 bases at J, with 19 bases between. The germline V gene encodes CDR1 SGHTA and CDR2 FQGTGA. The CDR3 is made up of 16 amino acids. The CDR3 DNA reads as TGTGCCAGCAGCTTAGCCGGGACTGCCGGGGTGGATGAGCAGTTCTTC. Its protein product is CASSLAGTAGVDEQFF.

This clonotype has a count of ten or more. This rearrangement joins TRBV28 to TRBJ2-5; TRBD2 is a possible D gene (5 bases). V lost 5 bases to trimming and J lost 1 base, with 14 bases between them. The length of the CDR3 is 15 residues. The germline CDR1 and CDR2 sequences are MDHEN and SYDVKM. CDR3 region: CASSPSGVRQETQYF. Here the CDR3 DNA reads TGTGCCAGCAGTCCCTCCGGGGTTCGCCAAGAGACCCAGTACTTC.

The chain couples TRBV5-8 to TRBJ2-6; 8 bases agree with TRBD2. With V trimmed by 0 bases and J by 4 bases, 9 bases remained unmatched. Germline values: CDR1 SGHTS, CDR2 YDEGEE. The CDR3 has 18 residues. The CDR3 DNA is TGTGCCAGCAGCTTGGGAACGGGAGGGCCTTTAGGGGCCAACGTCCTGACTTTC. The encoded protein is CASSLGTGGPLGANVLTF.

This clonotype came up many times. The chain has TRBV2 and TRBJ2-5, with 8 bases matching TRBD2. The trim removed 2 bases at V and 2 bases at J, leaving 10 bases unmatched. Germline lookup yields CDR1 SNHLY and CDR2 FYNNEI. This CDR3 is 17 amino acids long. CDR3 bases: TGTGCCAGCAGTGAAATTTTAGGGCTAGCGGGTCAAGAGACCCAGTACTTC. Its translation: CASSEILGLAGQETQYF.

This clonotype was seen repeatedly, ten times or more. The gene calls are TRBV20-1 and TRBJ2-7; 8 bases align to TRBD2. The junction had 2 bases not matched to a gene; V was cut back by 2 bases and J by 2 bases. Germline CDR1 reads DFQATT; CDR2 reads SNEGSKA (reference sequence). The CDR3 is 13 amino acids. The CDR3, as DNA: TGCAGTGCTAGAACTAGCGGCCCCTACGAGCAGTACTTC. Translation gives CSARTSGPYEQYF.